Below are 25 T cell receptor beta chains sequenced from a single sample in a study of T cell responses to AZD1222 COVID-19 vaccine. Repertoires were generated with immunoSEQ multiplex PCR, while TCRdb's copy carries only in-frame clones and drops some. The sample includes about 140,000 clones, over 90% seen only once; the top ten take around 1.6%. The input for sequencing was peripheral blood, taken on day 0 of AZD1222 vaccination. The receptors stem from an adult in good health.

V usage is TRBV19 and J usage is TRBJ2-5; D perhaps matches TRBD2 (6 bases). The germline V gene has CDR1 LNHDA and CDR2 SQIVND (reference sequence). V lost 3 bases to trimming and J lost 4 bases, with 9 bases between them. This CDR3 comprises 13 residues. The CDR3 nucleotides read TGTGCCAGTAGTATGGGGCGGGGAGAGACCCAGTACTTC. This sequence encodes CASSMGRGETQYF.

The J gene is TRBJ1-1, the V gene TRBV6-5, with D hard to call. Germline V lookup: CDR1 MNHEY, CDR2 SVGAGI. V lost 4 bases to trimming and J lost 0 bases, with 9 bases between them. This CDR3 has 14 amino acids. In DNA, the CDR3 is TGTGCCAGCAGTTTGGCTGGAATGAACACTGAAGCTTTCTTT. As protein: CASSLAGMNTEAFF.

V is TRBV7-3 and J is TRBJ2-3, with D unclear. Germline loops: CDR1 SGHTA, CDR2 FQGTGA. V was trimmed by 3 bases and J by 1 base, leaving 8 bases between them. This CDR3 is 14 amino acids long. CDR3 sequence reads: CASSLSRGTDTQYF. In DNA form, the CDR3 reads TGTGCCAGCAGCTTGAGCCGAGGCACAGATACGCAGTATTTT.

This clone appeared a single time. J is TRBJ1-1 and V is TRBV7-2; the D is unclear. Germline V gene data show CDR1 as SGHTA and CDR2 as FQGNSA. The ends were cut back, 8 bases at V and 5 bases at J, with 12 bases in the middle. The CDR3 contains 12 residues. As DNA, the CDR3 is TGTGCCAGCTCCACCCCCCTGACTGAAGCTTTCTTT. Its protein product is CASSTPLTEAFF.

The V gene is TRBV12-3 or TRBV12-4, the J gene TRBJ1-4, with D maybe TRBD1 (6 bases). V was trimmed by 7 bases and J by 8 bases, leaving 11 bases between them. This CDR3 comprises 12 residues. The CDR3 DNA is TGTGCCAGCATAGGGGGGGAAGAAAAACTGTTTTTT. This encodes CASIGGEEKLFF.

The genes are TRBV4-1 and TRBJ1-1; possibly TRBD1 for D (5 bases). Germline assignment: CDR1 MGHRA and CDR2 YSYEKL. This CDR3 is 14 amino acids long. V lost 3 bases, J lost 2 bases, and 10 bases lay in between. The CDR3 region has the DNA TGCGCCAGCAGCCAGGGACTTTTTAACACTGAAGCTTTCTTT. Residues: CASSQGLFNTEAFF.

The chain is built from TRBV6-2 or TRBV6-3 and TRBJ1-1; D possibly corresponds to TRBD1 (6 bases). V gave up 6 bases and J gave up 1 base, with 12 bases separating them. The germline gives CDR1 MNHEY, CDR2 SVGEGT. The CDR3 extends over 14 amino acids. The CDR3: CASSPATGNTEAFF. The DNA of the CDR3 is TGTGCCAGCAGCCCCGCGACAGGGAACACTGAAGCTTTCTTT.

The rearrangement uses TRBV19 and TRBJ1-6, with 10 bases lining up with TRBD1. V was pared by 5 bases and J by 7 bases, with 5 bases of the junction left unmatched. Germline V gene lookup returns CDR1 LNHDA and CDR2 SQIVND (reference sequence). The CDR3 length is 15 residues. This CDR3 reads CASSPPGQGNSPLHF. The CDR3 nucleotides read TGTGCCAGTAGTCCCCCGGGACAGGGGAATTCACCCCTCCACTTT.

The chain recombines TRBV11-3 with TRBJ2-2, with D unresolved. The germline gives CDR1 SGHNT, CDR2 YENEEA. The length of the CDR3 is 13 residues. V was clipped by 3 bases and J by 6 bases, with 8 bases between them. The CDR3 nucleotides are TGTGCCAGCAGCTTGGTCCCCGCCGGGGAGCTGTTTTTT. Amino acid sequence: CASSLVPAGELFF. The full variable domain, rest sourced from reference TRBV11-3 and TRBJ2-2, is EAGVVQSPRYKIIEKKQPVAFWCNPISGHNTLYWYLQNLGQGPELLIRYENEEAVDDSQLPKDRFSAERLKGVDSTLKIQPAELGDSAVYLCASSLVPAGELFFGEGSRLTVL.

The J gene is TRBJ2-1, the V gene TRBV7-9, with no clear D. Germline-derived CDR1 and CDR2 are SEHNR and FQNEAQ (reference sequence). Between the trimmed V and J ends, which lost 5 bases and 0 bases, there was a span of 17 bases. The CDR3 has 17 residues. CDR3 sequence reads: CASSPDGTRSSYNEQFF. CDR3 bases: TGTGCCAGCAGCCCTGACGGTACCCGGAGCTCCTACAATGAGCAGTTCTTC. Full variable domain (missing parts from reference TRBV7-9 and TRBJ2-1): DTGVSQNPRHKITKRGQNVTFRCDPISEHNRLYWYRQTLGQGPEFLTYFQNEAQLEKSRLLSDRFSAERPKGSFSTLEIQRTEQGDSAMYLCASSPDGTRSSYNEQFFGPGTRLTVL.

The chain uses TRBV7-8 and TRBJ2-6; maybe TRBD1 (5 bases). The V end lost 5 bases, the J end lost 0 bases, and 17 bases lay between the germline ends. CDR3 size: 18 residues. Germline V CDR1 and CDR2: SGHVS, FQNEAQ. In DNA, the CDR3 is TGTGCCAGCAGCCGTAGGGGCCCCCTTAGCTCTGGGGCCAACGTCCTGACTTTC. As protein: CASSRRGPLSSGANVLTF.

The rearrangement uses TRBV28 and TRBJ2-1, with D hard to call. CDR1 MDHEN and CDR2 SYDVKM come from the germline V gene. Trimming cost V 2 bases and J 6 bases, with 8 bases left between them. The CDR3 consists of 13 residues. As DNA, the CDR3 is TGTGCCAGCAGTTTACTGGCGGTCAATGAGCAGTTCTTC. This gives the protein CASSLLAVNEQFF. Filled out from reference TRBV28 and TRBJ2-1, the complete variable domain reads DVKVTQSSRYLVKRTGEKVFLECVQDMDHENMFWYRQDPGLGLRLIYFSYDVKMKEKGDIPEGYSVSREKKERFSLILESASTNQTSMYLCASSLLAVNEQFFGPGTRLTVL.

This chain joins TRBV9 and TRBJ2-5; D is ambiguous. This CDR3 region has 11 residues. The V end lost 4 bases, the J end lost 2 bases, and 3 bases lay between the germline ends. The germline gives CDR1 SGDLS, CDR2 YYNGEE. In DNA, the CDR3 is TGTGCCAGCAGCTCACAAGAGACCCAGTACTTC. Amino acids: CASSSQETQYF.

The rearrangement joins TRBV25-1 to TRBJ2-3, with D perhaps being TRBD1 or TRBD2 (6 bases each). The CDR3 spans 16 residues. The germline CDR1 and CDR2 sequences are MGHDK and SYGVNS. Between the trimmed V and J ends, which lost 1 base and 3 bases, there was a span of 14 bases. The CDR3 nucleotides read TGTGCCAGCAGTGAATTTGGAGGGGGAGGAACAGATACGCAGTATTTT. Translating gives CASSEFGGGGTDTQYF. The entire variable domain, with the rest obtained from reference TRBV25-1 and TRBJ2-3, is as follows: EADIYQTPRYLVIGTGKKITLECSQTMGHDKMYWYQQDPGMELHLIHYSYGVNSTEKGDLSSESTVSRIRTEHFPLTLESARPSHTSQYLCASSEFGGGGTDTQYFGPGTRLTVL.

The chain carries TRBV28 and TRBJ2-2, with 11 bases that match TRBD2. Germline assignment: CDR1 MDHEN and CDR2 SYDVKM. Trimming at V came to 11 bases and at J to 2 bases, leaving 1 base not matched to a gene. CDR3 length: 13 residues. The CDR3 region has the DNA TGTGCCGGACTAGCGGGCAACACCGGGGAGCTGTTTTTT. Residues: CAGLAGNTGELFF.

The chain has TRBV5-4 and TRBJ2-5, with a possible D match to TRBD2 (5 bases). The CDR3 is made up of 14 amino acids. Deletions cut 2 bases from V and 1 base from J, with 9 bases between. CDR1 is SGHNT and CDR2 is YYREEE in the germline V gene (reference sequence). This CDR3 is CASSFVTSQETQYF. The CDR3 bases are TGTGCCAGCAGCTTCGTTACTAGCCAAGAGACCCAGTACTTC.

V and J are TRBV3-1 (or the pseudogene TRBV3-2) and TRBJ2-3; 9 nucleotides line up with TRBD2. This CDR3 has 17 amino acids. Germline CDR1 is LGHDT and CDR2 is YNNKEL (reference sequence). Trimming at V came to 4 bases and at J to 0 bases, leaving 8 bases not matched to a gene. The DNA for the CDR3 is TGTGCCAGCAGCCCATATCTAGCGGGGACAAGCACAGATACGCAGTATTTT. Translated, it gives CASSPYLAGTSTDTQYF.

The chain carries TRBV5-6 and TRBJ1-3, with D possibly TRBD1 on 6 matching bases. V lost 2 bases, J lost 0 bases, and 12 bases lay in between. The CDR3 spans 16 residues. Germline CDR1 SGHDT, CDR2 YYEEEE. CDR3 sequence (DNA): TGTGCCAGCAGCTTAGACAGGTTCAACTCTGGAAACACCATATATTTT. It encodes CASSLDRFNSGNTIYF.

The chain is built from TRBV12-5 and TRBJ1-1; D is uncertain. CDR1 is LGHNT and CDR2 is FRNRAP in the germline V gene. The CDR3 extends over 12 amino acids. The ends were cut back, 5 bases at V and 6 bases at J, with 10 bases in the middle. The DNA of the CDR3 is TGTGCTAGTGGTAGACGGACCTCTGAAGCTTTCTTT. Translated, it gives CASGRRTSEAFF. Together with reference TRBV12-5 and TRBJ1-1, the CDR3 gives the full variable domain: DARVTQTPRHKVTEMGQEVTMRCQPILGHNTVFWYRQTMMQGLELLAYFRNRAPLDDSGMPKDRFSAEMPDATLATLKIQPSEPRDSAVYFCASGRRTSEAFFGQGTRLTVV.

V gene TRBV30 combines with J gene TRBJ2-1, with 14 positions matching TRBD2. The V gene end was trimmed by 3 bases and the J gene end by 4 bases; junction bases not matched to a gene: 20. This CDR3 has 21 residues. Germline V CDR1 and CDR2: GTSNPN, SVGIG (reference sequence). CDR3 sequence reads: CAWSLSWGLAGVVSRYNEQFF. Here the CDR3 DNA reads TGTGCCTGGAGCCTGAGCTGGGGACTAGCGGGAGTGGTTAGCAGATACAATGAGCAGTTCTTC.

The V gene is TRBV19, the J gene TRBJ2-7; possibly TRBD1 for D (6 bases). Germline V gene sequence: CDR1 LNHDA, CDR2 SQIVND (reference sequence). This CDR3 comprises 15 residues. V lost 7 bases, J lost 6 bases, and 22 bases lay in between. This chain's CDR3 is CASTGFQGQGSEQYF. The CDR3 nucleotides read TGTGCCAGTACGGGCTTCCAGGGGCAAGGGTCCGAGCAGTACTTC.

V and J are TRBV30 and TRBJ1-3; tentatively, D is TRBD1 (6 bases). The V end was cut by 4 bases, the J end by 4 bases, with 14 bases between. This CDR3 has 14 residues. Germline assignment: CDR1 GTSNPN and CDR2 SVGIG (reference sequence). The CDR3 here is CAWNWAGTGNTIYF. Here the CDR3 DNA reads TGTGCCTGGAATTGGGCAGGGACAGGAAACACCATATATTTT.

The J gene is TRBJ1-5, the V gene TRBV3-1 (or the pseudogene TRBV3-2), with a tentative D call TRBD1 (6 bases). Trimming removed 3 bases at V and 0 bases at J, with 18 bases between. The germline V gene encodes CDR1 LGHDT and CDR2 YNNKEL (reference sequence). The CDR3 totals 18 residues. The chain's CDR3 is CASSHTIRGGISNQPQHF. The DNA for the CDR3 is TGTGCCAGCAGCCACACTATTAGGGGGGGAATTAGCAATCAGCCCCAGCATTTT.

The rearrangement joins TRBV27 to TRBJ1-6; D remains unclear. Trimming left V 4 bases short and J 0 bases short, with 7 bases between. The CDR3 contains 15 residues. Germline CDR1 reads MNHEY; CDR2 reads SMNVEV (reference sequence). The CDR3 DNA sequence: TGTGCCAGCAGTTATCAGAGCTCCTATAATTCACCCCTCCACTTT. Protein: CASSYQSSYNSPLHF.

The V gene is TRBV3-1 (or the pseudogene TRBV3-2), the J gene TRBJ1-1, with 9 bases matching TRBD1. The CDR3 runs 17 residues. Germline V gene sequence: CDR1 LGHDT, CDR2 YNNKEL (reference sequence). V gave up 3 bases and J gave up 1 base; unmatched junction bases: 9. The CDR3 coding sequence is TGTGCCAGCAGCCACCTCCCCCCGGGACAGGGGAACACTGAAGCTTTCTTT. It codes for CASSHLPPGQGNTEAFF.